This TCR beta chain was captured in a study of T cells after posttransplantation cyclophosphamide (dated by TCRdb to the mid-2010s). For the study in its entirety: Using TRB sequencing, the study followed how the T cell repertoire rebuilt after myeloablative bone marrow transplantation with posttransplantation cyclophosphamide given as GVHD prophylaxis. Samples from some 40 PTCy-treated patients, along with samples from around 16 of their related bone marrow donors, underwent antigen receptor sequencing. Blood from every one of the 30 to 40 PTCy patients who had 1-year posttransplant specimens underwent TRB sequencing. In 3 patients, up to about 3 additional blood samples taken between 2 and 5.2 years after transplant also underwent TRB sequencing, as did pretransplant blood from 4 patients. Because TRA and TRB clonality were tightly correlated in 9 samples, subsequent TCR analyses were focused on TRB only. Public TRB sequences were queried against a database of over 3,500 sequences associated with responses to pathogens, tumor antigens, self-antigens and alloantigens.

V sheds 7 bases and J sheds 0 bases, leaving 12 bases between their ends. CDR1 and CDR2, looked up from the germline V gene, are SQVTM and ANQGSEA. Measured from the cysteine to the phenylalanine, the CDR3 is 13 residues long. Solely the CDR3 DNA is kept, with 39 bases framed from the first base. In the paper's terms, the treatment or condition label means: high-dose cyclophosphamide on days +3 and +4 as single-agent GVHD prophylaxis. For conditioning, the PTCy patients got busulfan and fludarabine, then a related or unrelated marrow graft, followed by cyclophosphamide on days +3 and +4. The PTCy-treated patients were drawn from a prospective, multi-institutional clinical trial. Peripheral blood and bone marrow mononuclear cells were isolated by Ficoll-Hypaque density centrifugation and were cryopreserved. TRB sequencing was run on genomic DNA with either the immunoSEQ assay at survey resolution or the hsTCRB kit. The original methods were these. The immunoSEQ software handled initial read processing, and the LymphoSeq R package was used for repertoire analyses. Clonality was computed as 1 minus normalized Shannon entropy; Gini coefficient was also calculated for each TRB dataset. Phenotypes of unsorted samples were inferred by mapping TRB sequences from sorted subsets of the recipient or donor onto unsorted samples of the same recipient. TCRdb carries this immuneACCESS record with in-frame sequences only. Its versions omit some clonotypes, under half of them owing to an unresolved V gene in the studies checked, with the rest unexplained. V and J calls plus clone size are reproduced from that table; the DNA served to infer D and trimming. The sample profile shows about 10,000 clones; roughly four fifths of them were found once. 15% of the sample belongs to the ten largest clones.

General findings and caveats noted by the study authors: Across around 40 patients, TRB clonality was highly associated with recipient CMV seropositivity and CMV reactivation, and diversity in PTCy patients was similar to diversity in CNI/methotrexate controls. At 1-2 months, donor-recipient similarity was low but rose over the first year, and the later blood repertoires were often dominated by donor CD8+ memory clones. The TRB repertoires of T cells infiltrating skin or GI tract showed only limited overlap with the TRB repertoires of T cells in blood.

About this clone itself: Its recognized antigen is unknown. Per-nucleotide qualities are absent, and no much larger clonotype sits a single base away.

The TCR was taken from a female patient aged 40-49 years who received an allogeneic stem cell transplant from a related donor, was CMV-positive, and had no GVHD. After transplantation, some T cells may belong to the graft donor instead of the recipient. The sample here was PBMCs, taken approximately 2,000 days after a stem cell transplant with posttransplant cyclophosphamide. The V and J segments used are TRBV29-1 and TRBJ1-1; the D gene is possibly TRBD1, with 6 bases matching. At the DNA level, the sequence is TGCAGCGCAACGGACAGTATGAACACTGAAGCTTTCTTT. It is translated as CSATDSMNTEAFF.